This TCR beta chain came from a study of cytomegalovirus exposure and HLA in healthy donors. Findings and limits, study-wide: From TCR beta sequences, most subjects' HLA-A and HLA-B alleles were reportedly predicted accurately. Later analysis suggested links between common viral pathogens and several top significant clusters.

On this clone itself: Its antigen is as yet unknown.

The primer mix had 60 Vbeta and 13 Jbeta primers. In the source study's methods: Later analysis identified roughly 82 million unique TCR beta chains, 8.5 million to 13 million shared. Assay used: immunoSEQ multiplex PCR; TCRdb lists only in-frame clones, some missing. V, J and clone size derive from that table, while D and trimming were established from the DNA sequence. This sample contains over 90,000 clones. This CDR3 contains 16 residues. Germline CDR1 LGHNA, CDR2 YSLEER. The V segment lost 5 bases and the J segment 0 bases; nucleotides outside the gene matches: 9. There were likely unrecorded immune exposures, though donors were nominally healthy when sampled.

The specimen was PBMCs. The source is a man aged 40-49 years in good health and CMV-seronegative. This chain links TRBV4-3 with TRBJ2-7, with 8 bases fitting TRBD1. CDR3 in amino acids: CASSSRTGQGSYEQYF. CDR3 nucleotides: TGCGCCAGCAGCTCTCGAACTGGACAGGGCTCCTACGAGCAGTACTTC.